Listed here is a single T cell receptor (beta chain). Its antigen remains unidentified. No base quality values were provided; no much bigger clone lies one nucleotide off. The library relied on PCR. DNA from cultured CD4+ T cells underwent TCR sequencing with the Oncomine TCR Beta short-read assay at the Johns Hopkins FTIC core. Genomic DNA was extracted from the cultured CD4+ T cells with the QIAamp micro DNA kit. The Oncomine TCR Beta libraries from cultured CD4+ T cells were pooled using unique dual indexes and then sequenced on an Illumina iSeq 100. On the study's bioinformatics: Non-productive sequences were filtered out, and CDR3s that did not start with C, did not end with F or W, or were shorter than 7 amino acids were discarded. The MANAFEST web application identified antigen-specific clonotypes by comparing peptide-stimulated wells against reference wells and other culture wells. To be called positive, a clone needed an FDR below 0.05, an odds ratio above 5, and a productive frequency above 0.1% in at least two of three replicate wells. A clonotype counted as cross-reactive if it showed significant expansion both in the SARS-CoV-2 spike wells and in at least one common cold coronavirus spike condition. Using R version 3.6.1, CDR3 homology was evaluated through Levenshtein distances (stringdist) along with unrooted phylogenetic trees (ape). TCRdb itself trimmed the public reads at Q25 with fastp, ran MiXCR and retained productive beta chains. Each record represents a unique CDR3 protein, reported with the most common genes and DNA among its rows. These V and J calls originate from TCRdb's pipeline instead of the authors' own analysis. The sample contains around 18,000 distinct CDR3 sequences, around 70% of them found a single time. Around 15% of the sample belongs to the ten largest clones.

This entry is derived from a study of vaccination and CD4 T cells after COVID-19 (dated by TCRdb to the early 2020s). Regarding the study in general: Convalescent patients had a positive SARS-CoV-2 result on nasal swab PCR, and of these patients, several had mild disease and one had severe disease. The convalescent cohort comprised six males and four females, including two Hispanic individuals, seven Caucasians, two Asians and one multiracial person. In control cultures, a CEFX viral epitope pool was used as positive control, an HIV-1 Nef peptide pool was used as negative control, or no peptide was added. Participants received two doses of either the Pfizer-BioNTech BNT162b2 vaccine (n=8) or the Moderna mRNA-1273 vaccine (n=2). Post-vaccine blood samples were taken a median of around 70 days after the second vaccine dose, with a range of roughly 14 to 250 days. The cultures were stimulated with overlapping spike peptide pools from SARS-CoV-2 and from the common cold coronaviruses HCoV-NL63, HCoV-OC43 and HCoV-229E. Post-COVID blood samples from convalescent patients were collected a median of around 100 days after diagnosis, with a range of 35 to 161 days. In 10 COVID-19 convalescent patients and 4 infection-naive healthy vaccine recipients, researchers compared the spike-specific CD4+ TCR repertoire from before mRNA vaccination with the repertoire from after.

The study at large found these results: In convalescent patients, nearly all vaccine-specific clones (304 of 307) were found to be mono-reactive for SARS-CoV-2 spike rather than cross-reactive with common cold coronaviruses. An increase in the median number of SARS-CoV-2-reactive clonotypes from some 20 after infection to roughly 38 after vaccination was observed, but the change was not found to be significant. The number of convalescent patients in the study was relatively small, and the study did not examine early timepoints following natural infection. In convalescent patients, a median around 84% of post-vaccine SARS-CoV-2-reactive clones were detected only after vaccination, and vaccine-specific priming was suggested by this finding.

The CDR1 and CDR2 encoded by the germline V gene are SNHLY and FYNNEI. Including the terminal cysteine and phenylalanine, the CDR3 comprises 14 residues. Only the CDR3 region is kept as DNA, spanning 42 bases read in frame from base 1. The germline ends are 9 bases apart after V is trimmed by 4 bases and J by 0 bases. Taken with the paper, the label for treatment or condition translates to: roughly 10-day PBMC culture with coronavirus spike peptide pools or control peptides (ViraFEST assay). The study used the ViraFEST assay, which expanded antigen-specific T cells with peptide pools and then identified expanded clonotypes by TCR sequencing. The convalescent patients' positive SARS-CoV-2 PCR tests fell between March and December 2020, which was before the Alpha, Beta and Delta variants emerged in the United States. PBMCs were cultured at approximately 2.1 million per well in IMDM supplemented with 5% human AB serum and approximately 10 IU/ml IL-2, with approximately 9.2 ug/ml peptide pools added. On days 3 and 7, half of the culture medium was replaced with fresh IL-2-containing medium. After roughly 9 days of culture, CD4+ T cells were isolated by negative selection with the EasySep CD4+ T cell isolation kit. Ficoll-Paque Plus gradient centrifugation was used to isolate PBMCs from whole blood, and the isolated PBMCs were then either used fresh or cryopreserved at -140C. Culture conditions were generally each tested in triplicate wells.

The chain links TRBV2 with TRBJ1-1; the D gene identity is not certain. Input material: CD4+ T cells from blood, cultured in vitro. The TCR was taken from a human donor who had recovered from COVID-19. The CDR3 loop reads CASSGRHMNTEAFF. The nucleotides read TGTGCCAGCAGTGGACGGCACATGAACACTGAAGCTTTCTTT.